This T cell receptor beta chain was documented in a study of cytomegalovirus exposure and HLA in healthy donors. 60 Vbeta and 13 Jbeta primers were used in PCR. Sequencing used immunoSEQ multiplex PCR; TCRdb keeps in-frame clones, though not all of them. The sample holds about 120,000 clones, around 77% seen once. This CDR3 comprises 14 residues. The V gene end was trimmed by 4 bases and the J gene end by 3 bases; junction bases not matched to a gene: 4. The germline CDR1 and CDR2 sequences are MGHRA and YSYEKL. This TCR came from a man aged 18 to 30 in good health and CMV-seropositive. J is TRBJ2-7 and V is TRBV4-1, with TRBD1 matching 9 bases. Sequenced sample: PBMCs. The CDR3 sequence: CASSRDRDNYEQYF. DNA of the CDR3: TGCGCCAGCAGCCGGGACAGGGATAACTACGAGCAGTACTTC.